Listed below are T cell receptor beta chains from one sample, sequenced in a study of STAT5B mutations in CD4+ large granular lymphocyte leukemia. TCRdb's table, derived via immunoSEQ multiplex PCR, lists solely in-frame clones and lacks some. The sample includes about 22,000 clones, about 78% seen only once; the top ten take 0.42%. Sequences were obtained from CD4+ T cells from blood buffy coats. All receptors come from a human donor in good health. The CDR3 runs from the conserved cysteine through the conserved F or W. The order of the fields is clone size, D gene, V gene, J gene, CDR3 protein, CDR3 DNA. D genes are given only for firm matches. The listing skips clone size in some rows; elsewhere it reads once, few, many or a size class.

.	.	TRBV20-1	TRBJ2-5	CSAIRGDRRYF	TGCAGTGCTATTAGGGGGGATCGCCGGTACTTC
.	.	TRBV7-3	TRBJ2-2	CASSLFGGKTGELFF	TGTGCCAGCAGCTTATTTGGAGGGAAGACCGGGGAGCTGTTTTTT
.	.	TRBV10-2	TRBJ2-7	CASYAFTGSGEQYF	TGCGCCAGTTATGCATTCACAGGGTCTGGCGAGCAGTACTTC
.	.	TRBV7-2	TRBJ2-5	CASSLYRQETQYF	TGTGCCAGCAGCCTGTACCGGCAAGAGACCCAGTACTTC
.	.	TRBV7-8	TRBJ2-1	CASSSRGTAYNEQFF	TGTGCCAGCAGCTCCCGAGGTACAGCTTATAATGAGCAGTTCTTC
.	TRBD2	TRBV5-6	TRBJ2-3	CASSVLAGAITDTQYF	TGTGCCAGCAGCGTACTAGCGGGGGCTATCACAGATACGCAGTATTTT
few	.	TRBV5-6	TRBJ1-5	CASSSWGGGNQPQHF	TGTGCCAGCAGCTCATGGGGGGGTGGCAATCAGCCCCAGCATTTT
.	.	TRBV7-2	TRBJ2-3	CASSLGGTDTQYF	TGTGCCAGCAGCCTGGGAGGCACAGATACGCAGTATTTT
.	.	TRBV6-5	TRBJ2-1	CASSSDWSSYNEQFF	TGTGCCAGCAGTTCTGACTGGAGCTCCTACAATGAGCAGTTCTTC
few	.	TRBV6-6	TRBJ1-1	CASSYSPAGEDTEAFF	TGTGCCAGCAGTTACTCTCCGGCAGGGGAGGACACTGAAGCTTTCTTT
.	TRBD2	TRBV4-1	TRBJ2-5	CASSLGTSGGAGVETQYF	TGCGCCAGCAGCCTCGGGACTAGCGGGGGGGCCGGGGTAGAGACCCAGTACTTC